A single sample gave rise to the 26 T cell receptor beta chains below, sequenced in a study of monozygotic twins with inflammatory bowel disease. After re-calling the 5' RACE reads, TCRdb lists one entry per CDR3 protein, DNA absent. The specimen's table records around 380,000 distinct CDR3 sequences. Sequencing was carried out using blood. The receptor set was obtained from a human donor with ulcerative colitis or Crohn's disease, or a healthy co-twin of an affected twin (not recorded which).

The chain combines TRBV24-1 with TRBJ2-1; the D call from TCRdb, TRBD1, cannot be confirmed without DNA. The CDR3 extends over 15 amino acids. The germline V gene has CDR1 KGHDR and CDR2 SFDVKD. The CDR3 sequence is CATSDYETGFNEQFF.

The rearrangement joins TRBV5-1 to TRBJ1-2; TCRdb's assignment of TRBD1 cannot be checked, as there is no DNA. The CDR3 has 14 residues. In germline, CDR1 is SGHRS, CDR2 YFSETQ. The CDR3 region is CASSSTGGQYGYTF.

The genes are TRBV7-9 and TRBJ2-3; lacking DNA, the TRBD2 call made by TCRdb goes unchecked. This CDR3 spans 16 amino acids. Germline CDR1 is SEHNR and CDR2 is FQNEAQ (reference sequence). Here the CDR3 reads CASSGGLAVGPDTQYF.

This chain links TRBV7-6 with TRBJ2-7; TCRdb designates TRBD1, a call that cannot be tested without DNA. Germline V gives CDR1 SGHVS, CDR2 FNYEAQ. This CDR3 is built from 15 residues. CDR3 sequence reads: CASSPGAGGLYEQYF.

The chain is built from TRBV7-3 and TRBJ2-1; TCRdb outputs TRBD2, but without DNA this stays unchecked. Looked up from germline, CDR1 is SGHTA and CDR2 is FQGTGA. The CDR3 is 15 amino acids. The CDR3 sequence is CASSSIAGARNEQFF. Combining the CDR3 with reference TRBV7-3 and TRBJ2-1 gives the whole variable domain GAGVSQTPSNKVTEKGKYVELRCDPISGHTALYWYRQSLGQGPEFLIYFQGTGAADDSGLPNDRFFAVRPEGSVSTLKIQRTERGDSAVYLCASSSIAGARNEQFFGPGTRLTVL.

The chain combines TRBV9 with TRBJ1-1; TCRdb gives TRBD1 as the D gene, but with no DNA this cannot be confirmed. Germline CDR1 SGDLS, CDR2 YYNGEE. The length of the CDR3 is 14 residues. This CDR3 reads CASSVGGQNTEAFF.

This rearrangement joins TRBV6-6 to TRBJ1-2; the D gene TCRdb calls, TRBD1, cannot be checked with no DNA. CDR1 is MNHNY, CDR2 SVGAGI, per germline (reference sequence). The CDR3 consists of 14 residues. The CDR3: CASRSQGSNYGYTF.

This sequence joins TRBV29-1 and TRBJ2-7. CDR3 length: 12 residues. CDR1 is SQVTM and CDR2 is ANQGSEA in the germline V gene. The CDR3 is CSVEVESYEQYF.

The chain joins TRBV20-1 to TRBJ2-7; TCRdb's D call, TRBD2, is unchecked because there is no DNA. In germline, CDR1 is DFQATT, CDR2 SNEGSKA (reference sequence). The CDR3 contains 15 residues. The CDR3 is CSARDRGAGGYEQYF.

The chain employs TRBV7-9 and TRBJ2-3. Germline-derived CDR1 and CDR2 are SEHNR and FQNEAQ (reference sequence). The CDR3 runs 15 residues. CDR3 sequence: CASSLVGGGTDTQYF.

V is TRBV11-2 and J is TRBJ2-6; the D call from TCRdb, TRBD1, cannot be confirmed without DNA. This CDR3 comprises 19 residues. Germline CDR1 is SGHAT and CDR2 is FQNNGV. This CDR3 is CASRPGTGGSTAGANVLTF.

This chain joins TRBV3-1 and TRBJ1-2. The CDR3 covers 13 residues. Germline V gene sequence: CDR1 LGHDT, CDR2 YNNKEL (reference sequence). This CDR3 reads CASSQDSNYGYTF. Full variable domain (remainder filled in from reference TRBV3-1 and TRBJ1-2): DTAVSQTPKYLVTQMGNDKSIKCEQNLGHDTMYWYKQDSKKFLKIMFSYNNKELIINETVPNRFSPKSPDKAHLNLHINSLELGDSAVYFCASSQDSNYGYTFGSGTRLTVV.

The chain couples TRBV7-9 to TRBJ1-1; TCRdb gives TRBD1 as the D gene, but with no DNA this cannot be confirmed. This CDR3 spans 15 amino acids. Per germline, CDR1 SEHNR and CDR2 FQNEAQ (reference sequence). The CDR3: CASSLASPGFTEAFF.

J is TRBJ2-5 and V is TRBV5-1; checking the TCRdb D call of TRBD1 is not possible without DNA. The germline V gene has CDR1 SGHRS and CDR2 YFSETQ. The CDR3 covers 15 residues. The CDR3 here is CASSLEDGVGETQYF.

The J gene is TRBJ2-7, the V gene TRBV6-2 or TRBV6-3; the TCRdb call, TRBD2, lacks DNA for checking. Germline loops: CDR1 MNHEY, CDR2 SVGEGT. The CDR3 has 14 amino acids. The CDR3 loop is CASSYGGSGYEQYF.

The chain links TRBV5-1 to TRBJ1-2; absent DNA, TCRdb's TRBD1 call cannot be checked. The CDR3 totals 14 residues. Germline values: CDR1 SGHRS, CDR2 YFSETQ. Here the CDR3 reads CASSLLNTQGLYTF.

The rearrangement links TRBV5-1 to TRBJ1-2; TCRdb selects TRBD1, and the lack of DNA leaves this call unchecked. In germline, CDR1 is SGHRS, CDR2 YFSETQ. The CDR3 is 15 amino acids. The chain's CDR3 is CASSLVGGQNYGYTF.

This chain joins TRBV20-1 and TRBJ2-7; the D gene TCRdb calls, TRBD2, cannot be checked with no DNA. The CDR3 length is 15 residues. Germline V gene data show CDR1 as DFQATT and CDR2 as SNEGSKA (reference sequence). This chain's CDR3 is CSARERVRGTYEQYF.

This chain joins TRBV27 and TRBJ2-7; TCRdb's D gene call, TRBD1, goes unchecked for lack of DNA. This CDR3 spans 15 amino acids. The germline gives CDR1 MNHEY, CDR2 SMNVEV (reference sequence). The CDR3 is CASSPPGGRTYEQYF.

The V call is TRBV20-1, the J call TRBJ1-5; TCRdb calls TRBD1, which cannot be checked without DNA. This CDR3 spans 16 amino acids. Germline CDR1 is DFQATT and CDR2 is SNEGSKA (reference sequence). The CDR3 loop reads CSAINRDRGFNQPQHF.

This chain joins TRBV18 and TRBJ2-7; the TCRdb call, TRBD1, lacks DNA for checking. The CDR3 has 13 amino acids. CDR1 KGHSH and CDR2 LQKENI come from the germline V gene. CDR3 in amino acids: CASSPGGMGEQYF.

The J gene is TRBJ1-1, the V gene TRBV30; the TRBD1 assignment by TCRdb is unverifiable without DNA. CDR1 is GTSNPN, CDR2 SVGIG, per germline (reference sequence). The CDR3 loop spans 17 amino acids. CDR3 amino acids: CAWSTLGQVGRNTEAFF.

CDR3 loop: CASAPGGGNTEAFF. V gene TRBV2 combines with J gene TRBJ1-1; TCRdb gives TRBD1 as the D gene, but with no DNA this cannot be confirmed. CDR3 length: 14 residues. The V gene's germline CDR1 is SNHLY and CDR2 FYNNEI.

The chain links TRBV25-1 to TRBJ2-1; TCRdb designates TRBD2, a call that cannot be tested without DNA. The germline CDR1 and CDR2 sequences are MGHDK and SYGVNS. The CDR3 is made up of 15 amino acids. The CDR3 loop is CASSEGWAGRNEQFF.

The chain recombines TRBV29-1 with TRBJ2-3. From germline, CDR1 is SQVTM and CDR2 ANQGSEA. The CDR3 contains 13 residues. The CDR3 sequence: CSVDARATDTQYF.

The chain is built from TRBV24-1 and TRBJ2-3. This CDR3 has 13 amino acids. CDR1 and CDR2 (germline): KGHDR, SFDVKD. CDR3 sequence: CATGEGITDTQYF.